There are many counts of the clone carrying this T cell receptor beta chain. Stability of Graves' hyperthyroidism was defined as absent ophthalmopathy progression within 18 months. Patients aged 18 to 65 had newly diagnosed hyperthyroidism of under 2 months' duration. Researchers amplified the TCR beta CDR3 regions from RNA transcripts. Using the HTBI primer set, a first-round RT-PCR was run on the TCR CDR3. TCRdb reprocessed the multiplex PCR reads via MiXCR and lists one record per CDR3 protein. The table lists hundreds of thousands of distinct CDR3 sequences, approximately 14% of them singletons. This sample was included in a study of T cells in Graves' hyperthyroidism and ophthalmopathy. The source is a young woman with Graves' hyperthyroidism. Input material: blood.

CDR3 nucleotides: TGCGCCAGCAGAACCGGGACAGGGTATACAGATACGCAGTATTTT. Translation: CASRTGTGYTDTQYF. J is TRBJ2-3 and V is TRBV5-1; 9 nucleotides match TRBD1. This CDR3 has 15 amino acids. CDR1 is SGHRS and CDR2 is YFSETQ in the germline V gene. Trimming took 5 bases from V and 3 from J; bases not matched to a gene: 7.